Listed below are T cell receptor beta chains from one sample, sequenced in a study of blood T cells in healthy people across ages. TCRdb ran MiXCR on the 5' RACE reads and lists one entry per CDR3 protein. The table has roughly 1.6 million distinct CDR3 sequences, 30% to 40% seen once. Sequenced sample: blood. The receptor set was obtained from a woman younger than 45 in good health. Each CDR3 is given with its conserved first and last residue. The D gene is left open where the match is weak. Clone size is not always given. Where it is, it says once, few, many or a class for expanded clones.

.	TRBV2	TRBJ1-5	.	CASSEEGVSNQPQHF	TGTGCCAGCAGTGAAGAAGGAGTCAGCAATCAGCCCCAGCATTTT
.	TRBV5-1	TRBJ2-5	.	CASSFGPPRDIGPQETQYF	TGCGCCAGCAGCTTCGGACCCCCTCGTGACATCGGACCCCAAGAGACCCAGTACTTC
.	TRBV10-3	TRBJ2-5	TRBD2	CAISGALAGEETQYF	TGTGCCATCAGCGGAGCGCTAGCGGGGGAAGAGACCCAGTACTTC
.	TRBV2	TRBJ2-7	TRBD2	CAGSEATSGGSYEQYF	TGTGCCGGCAGTGAAGCTACTAGCGGGGGTAGCTACGAGCAGTACTTC
.	TRBV28	TRBJ2-2	.	CASSLARAPRHTGELFF	TGTGCCAGCAGTTTAGCGAGAGCCCCCCGTCACACCGGGGAGCTGTTTTTT
.	TRBV3-1	TRBJ2-7	TRBD2	CASSSRLAEDYEQYF	TGTGCCAGCAGCTCCAGACTAGCGGAGGACTACGAGCAGTACTTC
.	TRBV24-1	TRBJ2-5	TRBD2	CATSQAGGPYETQYF	TGTGCCACCAGCCAAGCGGGAGGGCCTTATGAGACCCAGTACTTC
.	TRBV28	TRBJ1-2	.	CASSPYLANYGYTF	TGTGCCAGCAGTCCATACCTAGCTAACTATGGCTACACCTTC
few	TRBV3-1	TRBJ2-5	TRBD2	CASRGGPIRDQETQYF	TGTGCCAGCAGGGGAGGGCCGATACGAGACCAAGAGACCCAGTACTTC
few	TRBV29-1	TRBJ1-2	.	CSVEQGDGYTF	TGCAGCGTCGAACAGGGTGATGGCTACACCTTC
.	TRBV6-2/TRBV6-3	TRBJ2-3	TRBD2	CASSLSLAGGPDTQYF	TGTGCCAGCAGTTTATCACTAGCGGGAGGGCCAGATACGCAGTATTTT
few	TRBV11-2	TRBJ1-1	.	CASSFSLTQWDSLENTEAFF	TGTGCCAGCAGCTTCAGTCTGACCCAATGGGATTCACTCGAGAACACTGAAGCTTTCTTT
few	TRBV13	TRBJ2-3	TRBD2	CASSLEGTSLGTQYF	TGTGCCAGCAGCTTAGAGGGGACTAGCCTTGGAACGCAGTATTTT
.	TRBV4-1	TRBJ2-1	TRBD1	CASSPDRQGGNEQFF	TGCGCCAGCAGCCCGGATCGACAGGGCGGCAATGAGCAGTTCTTC
.	TRBV7-9	TRBJ2-1	TRBD2	CASGPVAGGYNEQFF	TGTGCCAGCGGCCCCGTAGCGGGAGGCTACAATGAGCAGTTCTTC
.	TRBV15	TRBJ1-1	.	CATSRGGGVLNTEAFF	TGTGCCACCAGCAGAGGAGGCGGAGTATTGAACACTGAAGCTTTCTTT
few	TRBV20-1	TRBJ1-2	.	CSARHGNVYTF	TGCAGTGCTAGACACGGAAATGTCTACACCTTC
.	TRBV28	TRBJ1-1	.	CASSLTLGQGEAFF	TGTGCCAGCAGTTTAACATTGGGGCAGGGTGAAGCTTTCTTT
.	TRBV7-7	TRBJ2-3	.	CASSGGTGLNRDTQYF	TGTGCCAGCAGCGGGGGAACGGGGTTGAATAGAGATACGCAGTATTTT
few	TRBV7-3	TRBJ1-6	TRBD1	CASSPDRGMSPLHF	TGTGCCAGCAGCCCCGACAGGGGGATGTCACCCCTCCACTTT
few	TRBV27	TRBJ2-7	TRBD1	CASSLLQGASEQYF	TGTGCCAGCAGTTTGCTCCAGGGGGCTAGCGAGCAGTACTTC
.	TRBV29-1	TRBJ2-7	.	CSVSEVWEQYF	TGCAGCGTTTCTGAGGTATGGGAGCAGTACTTC
few	TRBV2	TRBJ2-3	.	CASSTSLASTDTQYF	TGTGCCAGCAGTACATCACTAGCCAGCACAGATACGCAGTATTTT
few	TRBV6-1	TRBJ2-3	TRBD2	CASSWGSLADVSDTQYF	TGTGCCAGCAGCTGGGGGAGTCTAGCGGACGTATCAGATACGCAGTATTTT
.	TRBV20-1	TRBJ2-3	.	CSARTAVRDTQYF	TGCAGTGCTAGGACAGCCGTTCGGGATACGCAGTATTTT
few	TRBV30	TRBJ2-2	.	CAWWAGELFF	TGTGCCTGGTGGGCCGGGGAGCTGTTTTTT
.	TRBV10-3	TRBJ1-5	.	CATQSEGGLGNQPQHF	TGTGCCACCCAATCGGAGGGAGGTCTGGGGAATCAGCCCCAGCATTTT
.	TRBV9	TRBJ1-2	TRBD1	CASSPGQASGGYTF	TGTGCCAGCAGCCCGGGACAGGCCTCGGGAGGCTACACCTTC
many	TRBV12-3/TRBV12-4	TRBJ2-3	TRBD2	CASSDSGFGTDTQYF	TGTGCCAGCAGTGATAGCGGGTTCGGCACAGATACGCAGTATTTT
few	TRBV10-1	TRBJ1-2	.	CASSSDRFYGYTF	TGCGCCAGCAGCTCTGACAGGTTCTATGGCTACACCTTC
.	TRBV12-3/TRBV12-4	TRBJ1-1	.	CASSFRHVNTEAFF	TGTGCCAGCAGTTTTAGACATGTGAACACTGAAGCTTTCTTT
.	TRBV7-2	TRBJ1-5	.	CASSLETNRNNQPQHF	TGTGCCAGCAGCTTAGAGACAAACCGTAACAATCAGCCCCAGCATTTT
.	TRBV7-9	TRBJ2-7	.	CASSPGLYPYEQYF	TGTGCCAGCAGCCCTGGATTATATCCCTACGAGCAGTACTTC
many	TRBV20-1	TRBJ1-6	TRBD1	CSATRGQNNSPLHF	TGCAGTGCTACGAGGGGACAGAATAATTCACCCCTCCACTTT
.	TRBV6-1	TRBJ2-7	TRBD1	CANGQGAFYEQYF	TGTGCCAACGGACAGGGGGCTTTCTACGAGCAGTACTTC
.	TRBV6-5	TRBJ2-3	.	CASSPDITSTDTQYF	TGTGCCAGCAGTCCCGACATTACTAGCACAGATACGCAGTATTTT
.	TRBV7-9	TRBJ2-7	.	CASSLARGAAGYEQYF	TGTGCCAGCAGCTTAGCCCGTGGGGCCGCCGGCTACGAGCAGTACTTC
few	TRBV2	TRBJ2-1	.	CASRRRDSTSYNEQFF	TGTGCCAGCAGACGGAGGGACTCAACGTCCTACAATGAGCAGTTCTTC
many	TRBV29-1	TRBJ2-1	.	CSAKRWDLYNEQFF	TGCAGCGCAAAACGGTGGGACCTCTACAATGAGCAGTTCTTC
.	TRBV29-1	TRBJ2-7	.	CSVVPQTGSEQYF	TGCAGCGTTGTGCCCCAGACAGGATCCGAGCAGTACTTC
few	TRBV20-1	TRBJ1-2	TRBD1	CSARETGAGYGYTF	TGCAGTGCTAGAGAAACAGGGGCGGGCTATGGCTACACCTTC
.	TRBV11-1	TRBJ2-3	.	CASSGLYERDTDTQYF	TGTGCCAGCAGTGGACTATACGAGAGGGACACAGATACGCAGTATTTT